This T cell receptor beta chain originates from a study of blood T cell repertoires in COVID-19. Study context: Sample material is recorded as cDNA or gDNA derived from T cells, B-cell-depleted T cells, or PBMCs.

Authors' analysis steps: Nucleated cell counts were estimated from reference gene primer amplification. TCRdb keeps only in-frame clones here, not all; method: immunoSEQ multiplex PCR. V and J calls plus clone size are reproduced from that table; the DNA served to infer D and trimming. The profile covers about 20,000 clones, with about 86% appearing a single time and 9.5% to 13% taken by the ten largest. Germline V gene lookup returns CDR1 LGHNA and CDR2 YNFKEQ. The CDR3 consists of 16 residues. With 1 base clipped from V and 4 bases from J, the junction kept 6 bases outside the gene matches. The chain has TRBV4-2 and TRBJ2-1; the match to TRBD2 covers 8 bases. Sample: peripheral blood. The source is a human donor in a cohort sampled during active COVID-19. The CDR3 is CASSQAGTSNYNEQFF. DNA for the CDR3: TGTGCCAGCAGCCAAGCCGGGACTAGTAATTACAATGAGCAGTTCTTC.